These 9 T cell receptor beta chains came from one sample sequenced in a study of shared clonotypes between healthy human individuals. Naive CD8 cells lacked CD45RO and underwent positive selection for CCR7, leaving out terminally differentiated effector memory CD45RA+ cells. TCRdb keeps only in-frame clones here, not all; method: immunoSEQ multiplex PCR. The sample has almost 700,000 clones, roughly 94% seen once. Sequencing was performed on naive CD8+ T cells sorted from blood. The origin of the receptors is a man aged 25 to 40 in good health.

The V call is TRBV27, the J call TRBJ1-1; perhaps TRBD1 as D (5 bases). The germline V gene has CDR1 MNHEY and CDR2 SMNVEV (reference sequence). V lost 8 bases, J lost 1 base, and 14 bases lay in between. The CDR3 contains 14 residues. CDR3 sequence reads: CASGPGRPNTEAFF. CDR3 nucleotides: TGTGCCAGCGGCCCGGGACGCCCGAACACTGAAGCTTTCTTT.

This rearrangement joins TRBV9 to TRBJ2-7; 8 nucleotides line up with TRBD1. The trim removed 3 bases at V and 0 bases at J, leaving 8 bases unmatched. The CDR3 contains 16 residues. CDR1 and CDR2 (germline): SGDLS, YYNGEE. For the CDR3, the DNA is TGTGCCAGCAGCGCCTCACAGGGGGAGAGCTCCTACGAGCAGTACTTC. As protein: CASSASQGESSYEQYF. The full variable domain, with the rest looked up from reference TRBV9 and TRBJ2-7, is DSGVTQTPKHLITATGQRVTLRCSPRSGDLSVYWYQQSLDQGLQFLIQYYNGEERAKGNILERFSAQQFPDLHSELNLSSLELGDSALYFCASSASQGESSYEQYFGPGTRLTVT.

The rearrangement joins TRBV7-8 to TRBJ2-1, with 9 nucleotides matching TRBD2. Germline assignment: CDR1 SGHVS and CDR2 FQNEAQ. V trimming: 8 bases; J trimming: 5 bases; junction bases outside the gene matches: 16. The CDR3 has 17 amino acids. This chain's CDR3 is CASLIDGAGGVDNEQFF. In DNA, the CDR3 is TGTGCCAGCCTAATAGACGGTGCGGGGGGGGTCGACAATGAGCAGTTCTTC.

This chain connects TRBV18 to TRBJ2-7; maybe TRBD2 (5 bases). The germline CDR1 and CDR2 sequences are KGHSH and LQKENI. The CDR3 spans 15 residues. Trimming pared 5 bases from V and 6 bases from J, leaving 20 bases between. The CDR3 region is CASSGRTSHPFEQYF. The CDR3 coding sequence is TGTGCCAGCTCAGGACGTACTAGTCATCCCTTCGAGCAGTACTTC.

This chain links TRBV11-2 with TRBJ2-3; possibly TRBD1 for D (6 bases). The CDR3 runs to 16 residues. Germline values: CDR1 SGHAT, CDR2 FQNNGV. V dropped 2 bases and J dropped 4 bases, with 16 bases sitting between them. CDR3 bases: TGTGCCAGCAGCTTAAGACCCCACAGGGTACCAGATACGCAGTATTTT. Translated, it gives CASSLRPHRVPDTQYF.

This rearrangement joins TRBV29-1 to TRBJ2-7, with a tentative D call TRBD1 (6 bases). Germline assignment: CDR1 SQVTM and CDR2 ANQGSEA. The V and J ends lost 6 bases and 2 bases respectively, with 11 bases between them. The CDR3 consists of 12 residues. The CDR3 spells CSVWTETYEQYF. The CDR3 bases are TGCAGCGTCTGGACAGAAACCTACGAGCAGTACTTC.

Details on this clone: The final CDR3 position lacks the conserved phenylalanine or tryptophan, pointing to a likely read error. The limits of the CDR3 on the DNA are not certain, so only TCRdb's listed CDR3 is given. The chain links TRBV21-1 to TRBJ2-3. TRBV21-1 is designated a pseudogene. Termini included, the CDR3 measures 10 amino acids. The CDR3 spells CASSKPTATI.

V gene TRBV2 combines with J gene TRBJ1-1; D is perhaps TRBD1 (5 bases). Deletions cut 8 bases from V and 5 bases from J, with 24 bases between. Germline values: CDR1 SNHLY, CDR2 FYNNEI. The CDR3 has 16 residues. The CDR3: CASLTGTVGLSTEAFF. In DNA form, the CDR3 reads TGTGCCAGCTTAACTGGGACGGTCGGGCTCTCGACTGAAGCTTTCTTT.

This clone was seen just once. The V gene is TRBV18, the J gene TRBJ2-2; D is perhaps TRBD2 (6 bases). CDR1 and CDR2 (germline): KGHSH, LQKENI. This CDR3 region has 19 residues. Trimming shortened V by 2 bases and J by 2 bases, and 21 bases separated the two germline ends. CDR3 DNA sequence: TGTGCCAGCTCACCAACACTTTCGTCTGCAGGGACTAACACCGGGGAGCTGTTTTTT. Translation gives CASSPTLSSAGTNTGELFF.